This entry concerns a single TCR beta chain. Antigen: not known. The data belong to a study of T cell responses to AZD1222 COVID-19 vaccine. Whole-study context: Second doses that came at about 4 or about 12 weeks were put together. Study outcomes and limitations: Reportedly, close to half of spike-specific TCRs are directed against unmutated variant regions.

Here immunoSEQ multiplex PCR was the method, and the copy in TCRdb shows in-frame clones only, minus some. The table lists about 93,000 clones, 80% to 90% of them singletons, with over 7.5% in the top ten. The germline V gene encodes CDR1 SGHTA and CDR2 FQGNSA. The CDR3 runs 13 residues. Trimming pared 5 bases from V and 5 bases from J, leaving 13 bases between. Source: peripheral blood, taken on day 0 of AZD1222 vaccination. This sequence joins TRBV7-2 and TRBJ2-7; D gene uncertain. This sequence originates from an adult in good health. The DNA for the CDR3 is TGTGCCAGCAGCCGAGGTGCCTGGGACGAGCAGTACTTC. Its protein is CASSRGAWDEQYF.